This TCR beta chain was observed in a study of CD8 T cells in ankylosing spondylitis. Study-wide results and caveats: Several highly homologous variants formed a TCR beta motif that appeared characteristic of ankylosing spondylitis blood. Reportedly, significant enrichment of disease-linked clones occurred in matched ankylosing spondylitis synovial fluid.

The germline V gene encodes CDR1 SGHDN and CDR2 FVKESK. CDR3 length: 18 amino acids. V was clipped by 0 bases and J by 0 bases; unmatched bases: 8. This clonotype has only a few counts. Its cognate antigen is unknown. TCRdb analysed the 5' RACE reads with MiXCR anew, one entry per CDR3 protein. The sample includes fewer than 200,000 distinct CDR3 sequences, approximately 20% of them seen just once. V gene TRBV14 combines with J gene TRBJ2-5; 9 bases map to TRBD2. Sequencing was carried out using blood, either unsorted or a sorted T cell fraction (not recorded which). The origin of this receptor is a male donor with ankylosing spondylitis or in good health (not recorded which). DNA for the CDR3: TGTGCCAGCAGCCAAGATCTATGGACTAGCGCTTACCAAGAGACCCAGTACTTC. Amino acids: CASSQDLWTSAYQETQYF.